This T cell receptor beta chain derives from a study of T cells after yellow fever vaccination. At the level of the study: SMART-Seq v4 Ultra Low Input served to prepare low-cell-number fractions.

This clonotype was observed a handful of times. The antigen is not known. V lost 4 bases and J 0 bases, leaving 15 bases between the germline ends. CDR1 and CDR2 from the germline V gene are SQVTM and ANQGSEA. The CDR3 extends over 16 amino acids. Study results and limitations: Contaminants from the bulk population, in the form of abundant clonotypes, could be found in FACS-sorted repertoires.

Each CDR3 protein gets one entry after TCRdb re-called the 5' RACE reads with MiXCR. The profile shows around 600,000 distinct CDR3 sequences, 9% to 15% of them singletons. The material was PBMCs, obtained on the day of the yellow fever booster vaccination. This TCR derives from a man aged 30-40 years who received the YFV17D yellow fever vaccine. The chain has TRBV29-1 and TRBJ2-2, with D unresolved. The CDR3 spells CSVGLWRGANTGELFF. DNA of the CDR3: TGCAGCGTTGGTCTCTGGCGCGGTGCGAACACCGGGGAGCTGTTTTTT.